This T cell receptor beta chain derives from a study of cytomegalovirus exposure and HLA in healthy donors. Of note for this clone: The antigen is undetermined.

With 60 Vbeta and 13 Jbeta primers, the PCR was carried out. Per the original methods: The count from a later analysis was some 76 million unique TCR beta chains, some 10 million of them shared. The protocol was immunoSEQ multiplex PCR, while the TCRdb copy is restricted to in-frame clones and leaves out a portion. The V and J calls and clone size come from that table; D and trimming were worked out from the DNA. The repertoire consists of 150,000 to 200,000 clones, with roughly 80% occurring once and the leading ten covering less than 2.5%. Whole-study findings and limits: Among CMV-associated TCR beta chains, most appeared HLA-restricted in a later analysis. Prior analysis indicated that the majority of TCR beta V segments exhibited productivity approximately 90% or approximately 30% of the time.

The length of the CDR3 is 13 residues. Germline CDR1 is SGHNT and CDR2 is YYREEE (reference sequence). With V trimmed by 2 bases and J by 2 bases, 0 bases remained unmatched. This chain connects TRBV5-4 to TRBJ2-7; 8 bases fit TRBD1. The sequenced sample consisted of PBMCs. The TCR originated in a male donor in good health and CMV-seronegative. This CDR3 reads CASSLQGAYEQYF. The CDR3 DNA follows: TGTGCCAGCAGCTTACAGGGGGCCTACGAGCAGTACTTC. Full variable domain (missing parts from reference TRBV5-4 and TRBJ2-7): ETGVTQSPTHLIKTRGQQVTLRCSSQSGHNTVSWYQQALGQGPQFIFQYYREEENGRGNFPPRFSGLQFPNYSSELNVNALELDDSALYLCASSLQGAYEQYFGPGTRLTVT.